These T cell receptor beta chains were read from a single sample in a study of T-cell reconstitution after alpha-beta-depleted transplantation in children. One entry per CDR3 protein, called by TCRdb with MiXCR from the PCR reads. Altogether around 490,000 distinct CDR3 sequences are present, roughly 11% being singletons, with the ten largest covering less than 15%. The source material was PBMCs, mostly from graft donor cells, sampled 180 days after TCRalphabeta/CD19-depleted stem cell transplant. Every receptor here comes from a female patient aged 2 to 10 who had a stem cell transplant for aplastic anemia, so the T cells may come from the graft donor. Both conserved end residues are part of each CDR3. Fields, in order: clone size, D gene, J gene, V gene, CDR3 protein, CDR3 DNA. A D gene is named only where the DNA matches it firmly. A row's size may be missing; if present it is once, few, many or a size class.

size: .; D: TRBD2; J: TRBJ2-1; V: TRBV6-1; CDR3: CASRRLAESSYNEQFF; DNA: TGTGCCAGCAGACGACTAGCGGAGAGCTCCTACAATGAGCAGTTCTTC
size: .; D: TRBD2; J: TRBJ2-7; V: TRBV20-1; CDR3: CSASSTGGSYEQYF; DNA: TGCAGTGCCAGTTCGACGGGGGGGTCCTACGAGCAGTACTTC
size: many; D: .; J: TRBJ2-2; V: TRBV12-3/TRBV12-4; CDR3: CASRSRTGRTGELFF; DNA: TGTGCCAGCCGCTCCCGAACAGGGCGAACCGGGGAGCTGTTTTTT
size: .; D: TRBD1; J: TRBJ2-1; V: TRBV24-1; CDR3: CATSDLSGQGPNEQFF; DNA: TGTGCCACCAGTGATTTATCGGGACAGGGGCCGAATGAGCAGTTCTTC
size: many; D: .; J: TRBJ2-3; V: TRBV6-2/TRBV6-3; CDR3: CASSYDLVPDTQYF; DNA: TGTGCCAGCAGTTACGACTTAGTACCAGATACGCAGTATTTT
size: .; D: TRBD1; J: TRBJ2-2; V: TRBV5-1; CDR3: CASSLWRSGQGNTGELFF; DNA: TGCGCCAGCAGCTTGTGGCGGTCTGGACAGGGAAACACCGGGGAGCTGTTTTTT
size: .; D: TRBD2; J: TRBJ2-5; V: TRBV7-6; CDR3: CASSLEASGQETQYF; DNA: TGTGCCAGCAGCTTAGAGGCTAGCGGACAAGAGACCCAGTACTTC
size: .; D: .; J: TRBJ1-4; V: TRBV7-9; CDR3: CASSLEPAAGKLFF; DNA: TGTGCCAGCAGCTTAGAGCCCGCGGCGGGGAAACTGTTTTTT
size: .; D: TRBD1; J: TRBJ1-1; V: TRBV6-2/TRBV6-3; CDR3: CASTKPGTGMNTEAFF; DNA: TGTGCCAGCACCAAACCCGGGACAGGGATGAACACTGAAGCTTTCTTT
size: few; D: .; J: TRBJ1-2; V: TRBV12-3/TRBV12-4; CDR3: CASSHDGSGYTF; DNA: TGTGCCAGCAGCCATGACGGCTCTGGCTACACCTTC
size: many; D: .; J: TRBJ2-2; V: TRBV3-1; CDR3: CASSQDLAPTNTGELFF; DNA: TGTGCCAGCAGCCAAGATCTAGCGCCCACGAACACCGGGGAGCTGTTTTTT
size: .; D: TRBD1; J: TRBJ2-5; V: TRBV29-1; CDR3: CSVTGVGPQETQYF; DNA: TGCAGCGTTACAGGGGTGGGCCCACAAGAGACCCAGTACTTC
size: many; D: .; J: TRBJ1-1; V: TRBV5-1; CDR3: CASSSPGGPRTEAFF; DNA: TGCGCCAGCAGCTCGCCTGGGGGGCCAAGGACTGAAGCTTTCTTT
size: .; D: .; J: TRBJ1-4; V: TRBV6-2/TRBV6-3; CDR3: CASSYYTGLLFF; DNA: TGTGCCAGCAGTTACTACACCGGATTACTGTTTTTT
size: few; D: .; J: TRBJ1-2; V: TRBV29-1; CDR3: CSVLQGGHGYTF; DNA: TGCAGCGTTCTCCAGGGTGGTCATGGCTACACCTTC
size: few; D: TRBD1; J: TRBJ2-7; V: TRBV11-3; CDR3: CASRVRDRGSEQYF; DNA: TGTGCCAGCCGCGTACGAGACAGGGGATCCGAGCAGTACTTC
size: few; D: .; J: TRBJ2-1; V: TRBV4-3; CDR3: CASSQEPGPQYNEQFF; DNA: TGCGCCAGCAGCCAAGAACCGGGACCTCAATACAATGAGCAGTTCTTC
size: many; D: .; J: TRBJ2-5; V: TRBV6-2/TRBV6-3; CDR3: CASSYSDGMETQYF; DNA: TGTGCCAGCAGTTACTCGGACGGCATGGAGACCCAGTACTTC
size: .; D: .; J: TRBJ2-2; V: TRBV19; CDR3: CASRPSNTGELFF; DNA: TGTGCCAGTAGACCCAGTAACACCGGGGAGCTGTTTTTT
size: .; D: .; J: TRBJ2-3; V: TRBV29-1; CDR3: CSVDLMGSTDTQYF; DNA: TGCAGCGTTGATTTAATGGGGAGCACAGATACGCAGTATTTT
size: .; D: .; J: TRBJ2-2; V: TRBV6-1; CDR3: CASIGRGGDYTGELFF; DNA: TGTGCCAGCATTGGAAGAGGTGGCGACTACACCGGGGAGCTGTTTTTT
size: few; D: TRBD2; J: TRBJ2-5; V: TRBV12-3/TRBV12-4; CDR3: CASSLRAGEVETQYF; DNA: TGTGCCAGCAGTTTAAGGGCGGGAGAGGTAGAGACCCAGTACTTC
size: few; D: .; J: TRBJ2-5; V: TRBV5-1; CDR3: CASSLAGSVAVQETQYF; DNA: TGCGCCAGCAGCTTGGCCGGTTCGGTCGCAGTCCAAGAGACCCAGTACTTC
size: .; D: .; J: TRBJ2-7; V: TRBV30; CDR3: CAWSIGTSYEQYF; DNA: TGTGCCTGGAGTATCGGGACTTCCTACGAGCAGTACTTC
size: few; D: TRBD1; J: TRBJ2-3; V: TRBV5-6; CDR3: CASSPDGTGVFTDTQYF; DNA: TGTGCCAGCAGCCCTGATGGGACAGGGGTCTTCACAGATACGCAGTATTTT
size: few; D: .; J: TRBJ2-6; V: TRBV10-3; CDR3: CAISVDPINSGANVLTF; DNA: TGTGCCATCAGTGTGGACCCCATAAACTCTGGGGCCAACGTCCTGACTTTC
size: few; D: .; J: TRBJ2-5; V: TRBV15; CDR3: CATSRDGLGGGARETQYF; DNA: TGTGCCACCAGCAGAGATGGCCTGGGTGGGGGGGCCAGAGAGACCCAGTACTTC
size: few; D: .; J: TRBJ2-1; V: TRBV4-3; CDR3: CASSQDLIRAGPENEQFF; DNA: TGCGCCAGCAGCCAAGATCTCATTCGGGCAGGGCCAGAGAATGAGCAGTTCTTC
size: few; D: TRBD1; J: TRBJ2-2; V: TRBV20-1; CDR3: CSAASDRGTGELFF; DNA: TGCAGTGCTGCCTCGGACAGGGGGACCGGGGAGCTGTTTTTT
size: many; D: TRBD2; J: TRBJ2-3; V: TRBV2; CDR3: CASERGTDTQYF; DNA: TGTGCCAGCGAGCGGGGAACAGATACGCAGTATTTT
size: .; D: .; J: TRBJ2-5; V: TRBV21-1; CDR3: CASSRDGQPASFETQYF; DNA: TGTGCCAGCAGCAGAGATGGACAGCCCGCAAGTTTTGAGACCCAGTACTTC
size: .; D: .; J: TRBJ2-5; V: TRBV6-1; CDR3: CASRQNGGFFKETQYF; DNA: TGTGCCAGCAGGCAAAATGGGGGGTTTTTCAAAGAGACCCAGTACTTC
size: few; D: .; J: TRBJ2-5; V: TRBV21-1; CDR3: CASSTSPGGHFGETQYF; DNA: TGTGCCAGCAGCACTAGCCCAGGGGGACACTTTGGAGAGACCCAGTACTTC
size: many; D: .; J: TRBJ2-3; V: TRBV5-6; CDR3: CASSLWVTDTQYF; DNA: TGTGCCAGCAGCTTGTGGGTAACAGATACGCAGTATTTT
size: few; D: TRBD2; J: TRBJ2-1; V: TRBV20-1; CDR3: CSARDGRRLAGVSSYNEQFF; DNA: TGCAGTGCTAGAGATGGGAGGAGACTAGCGGGAGTTAGCTCCTACAATGAGCAGTTCTTC
size: few; D: .; J: TRBJ2-7; V: TRBV30; CDR3: CAWRGLRYEQYF; DNA: TGTGCCTGGAGGGGACTGCGATACGAGCAGTACTTC
size: .; D: .; J: TRBJ2-2; V: TRBV12-3/TRBV12-4; CDR3: CASRVRRELFF; DNA: TGTGCCAGCAGAGTACGTCGGGAGCTGTTTTTT
size: many; D: .; J: TRBJ2-3; V: TRBV24-1; CDR3: CATRGEVKDTQYF; DNA: TGTGCCACCAGGGGGGAAGTCAAAGATACGCAGTATTTT
size: few; D: TRBD2; J: TRBJ2-2; V: TRBV10-2; CDR3: CASSVTGGITGELFF; DNA: TGCGCCAGCAGTGTTACGGGAGGGATCACCGGGGAGCTGTTTTTT
size: few; D: TRBD2; J: TRBJ2-7; V: TRBV7-2; CDR3: CASREGMSSGTYEQYF; DNA: TGTGCCAGCAGGGAGGGAATGTCTAGCGGAACCTACGAGCAGTACTTC
size: .; D: .; J: TRBJ2-1; V: TRBV3-1; CDR3: CASSPSGSEQFF; DNA: TGTGCCAGCAGCCCTTCGGGGTCTGAGCAGTTCTTC
size: few; D: TRBD2; J: TRBJ2-1; V: TRBV29-1; CDR3: CSVGEALAGDELRPPGEQFF; DNA: TGCAGCGTTGGGGAGGCTCTAGCGGGAGATGAATTAAGACCACCGGGTGAGCAGTTCTTC
size: .; D: TRBD1; J: TRBJ2-5; V: TRBV29-1; CDR3: CSVEDRPGQVRQETQYF; DNA: TGCAGCGTTGAAGACCGACCGGGACAGGTCCGCCAAGAGACCCAGTACTTC
size: .; D: .; J: TRBJ2-5; V: TRBV20-1; CDR3: CSASIFGTFLKETQYF; DNA: TGCAGTGCTAGCATCTTCGGGACTTTCTTGAAAGAGACCCAGTACTTC
size: few; D: TRBD2; J: TRBJ2-7; V: TRBV29-1; CDR3: CSVANRASGARDYEQYF; DNA: TGCAGCGTTGCGAACCGCGCTAGCGGGGCCAGGGACTACGAGCAGTACTTC
size: few; D: TRBD1; J: TRBJ2-5; V: TRBV29-1; CDR3: CSVTTGVLRETQYF; DNA: TGCAGCGTGACGACAGGGGTTCTTCGAGAGACCCAGTACTTC
size: .; D: .; J: TRBJ2-1; V: TRBV4-1; CDR3: CASSQETGGIASGIIYNEQFF; DNA: TGCGCCAGCAGCCAAGAAACAGGGGGCATAGCTAGCGGGATCATCTACAATGAGCAGTTCTTC
size: few; D: TRBD1; J: TRBJ2-3; V: TRBV12-3/TRBV12-4; CDR3: CASTLGTGYTDTQYF; DNA: TGTGCCAGCACCCTCGGGACAGGGTACACAGATACGCAGTATTTT
size: many; D: .; J: TRBJ1-4; V: TRBV5-6; CDR3: CASSNVQAWTNEKLFF; DNA: TGTGCCAGCAGCAATGTCCAGGCTTGGACTAATGAAAAACTGTTTTTT